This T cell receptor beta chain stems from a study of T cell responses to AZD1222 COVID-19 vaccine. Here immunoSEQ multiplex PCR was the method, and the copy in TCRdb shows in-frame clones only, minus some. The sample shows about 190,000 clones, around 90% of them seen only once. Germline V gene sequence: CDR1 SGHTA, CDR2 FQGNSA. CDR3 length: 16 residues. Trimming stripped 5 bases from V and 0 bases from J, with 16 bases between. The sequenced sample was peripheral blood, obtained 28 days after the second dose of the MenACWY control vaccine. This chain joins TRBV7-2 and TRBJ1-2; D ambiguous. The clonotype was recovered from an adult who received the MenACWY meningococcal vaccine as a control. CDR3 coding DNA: TGTGCCAGCAGCCCCCAGTCAGGCCTAGCTAACTATGGCTACACCTTC. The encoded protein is CASSPQSGLANYGYTF.